The 17 T cell receptor beta chains listed next were all sequenced from one sample in a study of T cells in Graves' hyperthyroidism and ophthalmopathy (dated by TCRdb to the late 2010s). Library construction relied on multiplex PCR. Sequencing instrument: Illumina HiSeq 2000. The TCR beta CDR3 regions were amplified from the RNA transcripts. A first-round RT-PCR of the TCR CDR3 used the HTBI primer set with the Qiagen OneStep RT-PCR kit. The public reads were reprocessed in TCRdb via fastp at Q25 and MiXCR, keeping in-frame beta chains. Entries that share a CDR3 protein sequence are merged under the most common genes and DNA. The sample records 600,000 to 650,000 distinct CDR3 sequences, roughly 17% of which are singletons. The ten largest clonotypes hold less than 4.5% of the sample. The sequenced sample consisted of blood. The receptors were gathered from a woman in her 30s with Graves' hyperthyroidism.

This clonotype was detected ten times or more. The chain links TRBV20-1 to TRBJ2-5; 10 bases line up with TRBD2. V lost 0 bases to trimming and J lost 3 bases; unmatched junction nucleotides: 7. Germline V gene lookup returns CDR1 DFQATT and CDR2 SNEGSKA (reference sequence). The CDR3 runs 16 residues. The CDR3 spells CSARDQLLAGKETQYF. As DNA, the CDR3 is TGCAGTGCTAGAGATCAATTACTAGCGGGGAAAGAGACCCAGTACTTC.

This clonotype was counted a few times. The V gene is TRBV19, the J gene TRBJ2-2; either TRBD1 or TRBD2 may supply D (7 bases each). Germline-derived CDR1 and CDR2 are LNHDA and SQIVND (reference sequence). Trimming pared 7 bases from V and 6 bases from J, leaving 18 bases between. CDR3 length: 15 residues. CDR3 in amino acids: CASTVQGGTAGELFF. DNA for the CDR3: TGTGCCAGTACAGTTCAGGGGGGGACCGCCGGGGAGCTGTTTTTT.

The chain couples TRBV6-1 to TRBJ1-1; D not resolved. The CDR3 is 13 residues long. V shed 9 bases and J shed 1 base, with 12 bases lying between them. CDR1 is MNHNS and CDR2 is SASEGT in the germline V gene. The CDR3 loop is CASKVRGNTEAFF. CDR3 coding DNA: TGTGCCAGTAAGGTCCGGGGGAACACTGAAGCTTTCTTT.

As to this clonotype: Germline is not matched at one junction end, which may reflect a read error. This chain uses TRBV19 with TRBJ1-1; D ambiguous. In germline, CDR1 is LNHDA, CDR2 SQIVND (reference sequence). This CDR3 region has 12 residues. The CDR3 DNA sequence: TGTGCCAGTAGTATAGGGATAAAAGAAGCTTACTTT. It encodes CASSIGIKEAYF.

This chain connects TRBV5-1 to TRBJ2-1, with unresolved D. V lost 0 bases and J lost 2, with 9 bases in between. Germline V CDR1 and CDR2: SGHRS, YFSETQ. The CDR3 sequence is 15 residues long. The chain's CDR3 is CASSLAPRTYNEQFF. The DNA of the CDR3 is TGCGCCAGCAGCTTGGCCCCCCGAACCTACAATGAGCAGTTCTTC.

This chain joins TRBV4-2 and TRBJ2-1; D is perhaps TRBD2 (5 bases). Trimming took off 4 bases at V and 8 bases at J, with 12 bases between the two ends. This CDR3 comprises 13 residues. Germline CDR1 LGHNA, CDR2 YNFKEQ. The CDR3, as DNA: TGTGCCAGCAGCCCGTTGTATAGCGATGAGCAGTTCTTC. Translation gives CASSPLYSDEQFF.

The rearrangement links TRBV29-1 to TRBJ2-2; D unclear. V lost 4 bases and J 1 base, leaving 7 bases between the germline ends. The CDR3 spans 13 residues. The germline V gene has CDR1 SQVTM and CDR2 ANQGSEA. The CDR3 here is CSVVGGNTGELFF. In DNA form, the CDR3 reads TGCAGCGTTGTTGGCGGGAACACCGGGGAGCTGTTTTTT.

This clonotype was seen ten or more times. V is TRBV7-9 and J is TRBJ2-7, with TRBD2 matching over 9 bases. The V and J ends lost 5 bases and 3 bases, in that order; junction bases with no gene match: 14. This CDR3 has 17 amino acids. CDR1 is SEHNR and CDR2 is FQNEAQ in the germline V gene (reference sequence). CDR3 residues: CASSPIGLAGSFYEQYF. CDR3 in DNA: TGTGCCAGCAGCCCGATAGGTCTAGCGGGAAGTTTCTACGAGCAGTACTTC.

This chain connects TRBV20-1 to TRBJ2-2, with 11 positions matching TRBD2. J was trimmed by 6 bases and V by 4 bases; bases with no gene match: 7. The length of the CDR3 is 15 residues. Germline CDR1 and CDR2: DFQATT and SNEGSKA (reference sequence). The CDR3 here is CSAIIAGGGPGELFF. CDR3 in DNA: TGCAGTGCTATTATAGCGGGAGGGGGCCCCGGGGAGCTGTTTTTT.

This sequence joins TRBV7-8 and TRBJ2-1, with D maybe TRBD1 (5 bases). The CDR3 extends over 15 amino acids. CDR1 and CDR2 from the germline V gene are SGHVS and FQNEAQ. V gave up 3 bases and J gave up 5 bases, with 14 bases separating them. Here the CDR3 DNA reads TGTGCCAGCAGCTTGGAAGGGGCACGACACAATGAGCAGTTCTTC. This sequence encodes CASSLEGARHNEQFF.

The chain is built from TRBV5-8 and TRBJ2-7, with 10 bases fitting TRBD1. Trimming cost V 4 bases and J 4 bases; bases outside gene matches: 8. Germline loops: CDR1 SGHTS, CDR2 YDEGEE. The CDR3 contains 15 residues. The CDR3 protein is CASSPRDRGIYEQYF. The DNA of the CDR3 is TGTGCCAGCAGCCCCCGGGACAGGGGTATTTACGAGCAGTACTTC.

V and J are TRBV27 and TRBJ2-4; tentatively, D is TRBD1 or TRBD2 (6 bases each). Between the trimmed V and J ends, which lost 6 bases and 2 bases, there was a span of 17 bases. The germline V gene has CDR1 MNHEY and CDR2 SMNVEV (reference sequence). The length of the CDR3 is 16 residues. The CDR3 nucleotides read TGTGCCAGCAGCACCCAGAGGGGGGTCACCAAAAACATTCAGTACTTC. This sequence encodes CASSTQRGVTKNIQYF.

The chain is built from TRBV6-1 and TRBJ1-4; 7 bases are a match to TRBD1. V shed 6 bases, J shed 9 bases, and the junction held 7 bases outside the gene matches. Per germline, CDR1 MNHNS and CDR2 SASEGT. This CDR3 comprises 13 residues. CDR3 in amino acids: CASSPPGQKKLFF. The CDR3 nucleotides are TGTGCCAGCAGCCCTCCGGGACAGAAAAAACTGTTTTTT.

This clonotype was found once. This chain joins TRBV6-2 or TRBV6-3 and TRBJ2-7; the D gene is possibly TRBD2 (5 bases). This CDR3 region has 11 residues. The V and J ends lost 10 bases and 3 bases respectively, with 10 bases between them. Germline-derived CDR1 and CDR2 are MNHEY and SVGEGT. As DNA, the CDR3 is TGTGCCACTAAGAGGGACTACGAGCAGTACTTC. It specifies CATKRDYEQYF.

The V call is TRBV9, the J call TRBJ2-2; 7 bases are a match to TRBD1. Germline V lookup: CDR1 SGDLS, CDR2 YYNGEE. The CDR3 length is 18 residues. The V gene end was trimmed by 4 bases and the J gene end by 0 bases; junction bases not matched to a gene: 12. CDR3 protein: CASSLRPDRKANTGELFF. The DNA for the CDR3 is TGTGCCAGCAGCCTACGACCGGACAGGAAAGCGAACACCGGGGAGCTGTTTTTT. Looking up the rest from reference TRBV9 and TRBJ2-2 gives the full variable domain: DSGVTQTPKHLITATGQRVTLRCSPRSGDLSVYWYQQSLDQGLQFLIQYYNGEERAKGNILERFSAQQFPDLHSELNLSSLELGDSALYFCASSLRPDRKANTGELFFGEGSRLTVL.

This clonotype showed up many times. V is TRBV20-1 and J is TRBJ2-3, with 14 bases matching TRBD2. The CDR3 is 17 residues long. In germline, CDR1 is DFQATT, CDR2 SNEGSKA (reference sequence). After removal of 3 bases from V and 5 bases from J, the junction contained 10 bases not matched to a gene. The CDR3 here is CSARLTSGRAGGDTQYF. Here the CDR3 DNA reads TGCAGTGCTAGGTTGACTAGCGGGAGGGCCGGGGGAGATACGCAGTATTTT.

The rearrangement joins TRBV20-1 to TRBJ1-1; D remains ambiguous. Germline CDR1 and CDR2: DFQATT and SNEGSKA (reference sequence). The V and J ends lost 5 bases and 5 bases respectively, with 6 bases between them. The CDR3 is made up of 10 amino acids. The CDR3 region is CSAPATEAFF. The CDR3 bases are TGCAGTGCTCCCGCAACTGAAGCTTTCTTT.